These 13 T cell receptor beta chains came from one sample sequenced in a study of shared clonotypes between healthy human individuals (dated by TCRdb to about 2020). The library was obtained by the immunoSEQ multiplex PCR assay. Drawn from immuneACCESS, this table holds only the in-frame rearrangements with V and J called that TCRdb kept. Clones are partly lost; checked studies trace under half to an unresolved V gene and leave the rest unexplained. This sample gives about 670,000 clones in total; roughly 70% of them show up just once. About 1.7% of the sample is in the top ten clones. Sequenced: memory CD4+ T cells sorted from blood. What the cell subset or site label conveys for this sample: CD45RA-negative fraction. Receptor source: a young woman in good health.

In DNA, the CDR3 is TGTGCCAGCAGCTTAAGACGCATGGCGGGAGGCCAAGAGACCCAGTACTTC. It specifies CASSLRRMAGGQETQYF. The chain is built from TRBV11-1 and TRBJ2-5; the match to TRBD2 covers 8 bases. CDR3 length equals 17 residues. Germline V gene data show CDR1 as SGHAT and CDR2 as FQDESV (reference sequence). After removal of 2 bases from V and 1 base from J, the junction contained 9 bases not matched to a gene.

The chain carries TRBV5-1 and TRBJ1-1; D possibly corresponds to TRBD1 (6 bases). The germline V gene encodes CDR1 SGHRS and CDR2 YFSETQ. The CDR3 spans 14 residues. Deletions cut 8 bases from V and 0 bases from J, with 14 bases between. The DNA of the CDR3 is TGCGCCAGTACCTCAACAGGGATGAACACTGAAGCTTTCTTT. This codes for CASTSTGMNTEAFF.

The chain's CDR3 is CASSLTGGEQYF. The CDR3 nucleotides are TGTGCCAGCAGCCTCACAGGGGGAGAGCAGTACTTC. This chain joins TRBV7-7 and TRBJ2-7, with TRBD1 matching over 8 bases. CDR1 is SSHAT, CDR2 FNYEAQ, per germline (reference sequence). After removal of 5 bases from V and 7 bases from J, the junction contained 4 bases not matched to a gene. CDR3 size: 12 residues.

Details on this clone: This sample includes further DNA sequences coding for the same CDR3. The V call is TRBV5-4, the J call TRBJ2-5; tentatively, D is TRBD1 or TRBD2 (5 bases each). Germline V gives CDR1 SGHNT, CDR2 YYREEE (reference sequence). The CDR3 covers 13 residues. V was trimmed by 0 bases and J by 5 bases, leaving 8 bases between them. The CDR3 protein is CASSLGGDETQYF. CDR3 in DNA: TGTGCCAGCAGCTTGGGTGGGGACGAGACCCAGTACTTC.

This clone has only a few counts. The chain couples TRBV5-4 to TRBJ2-3; the match to TRBD2 covers 14 bases. The CDR3 runs to 16 residues. Germline-derived CDR1 and CDR2 are SGHNT and YYREEE (reference sequence). Trimming took 2 bases from V and 3 from J; bases not matched to a gene: 2. The CDR3 nucleotides read TGTGCCAGCAGCTTCCGACTAGCGGGAGGGACAGATACGCAGTATTTT. Translated, it gives CASSFRLAGGTDTQYF. The full variable domain, rest sourced from reference TRBV5-4 and TRBJ2-3, is ETGVTQSPTHLIKTRGQQVTLRCSSQSGHNTVSWYQQALGQGPQFIFQYYREEENGRGNFPPRFSGLQFPNYSSELNVNALELDDSALYLCASSFRLAGGTDTQYFGPGTRLTVL.

In this sample, this clone turned up a few times. The chain uses TRBV11-2 and TRBJ2-1, with 7 bases fitting TRBD1. The J segment lost 6 bases and the V segment lost 3 bases, leaving 8 bases of the junction unmatched. Per germline, CDR1 SGHAT and CDR2 FQNNGV. CDR3 length: 15 amino acids. The CDR3 coding sequence is TGTGCCAGCAGCTTTTCGACAGGGATTGGCAATGAGCAGTTCTTC. Translating it yields CASSFSTGIGNEQFF.

The chain links TRBV5-6 to TRBJ1-1; D is possibly TRBD1 (6 bases). CDR1 and CDR2 from the germline V gene are SGHDT and YYEEEE. The V end was cut by 1 base, the J end by 3 bases, with 10 bases between. The CDR3 length is 14 residues. The CDR3 here is CASSLLGGDTEAFF. The CDR3 nucleotides are TGTGCCAGCAGCTTGTTAGGGGGTGACACTGAAGCTTTCTTT.

This sequence joins TRBV4-2 and TRBJ2-7; no clear D. V was pared by 0 bases and J by 2 bases, with 14 bases between. Germline V lookup: CDR1 LGHNA, CDR2 YNFKEQ. The CDR3 runs to 16 residues. CDR3 region: CASSQEVRQPPYEQYF. As DNA, the CDR3 is TGTGCCAGCAGCCAAGAGGTTCGGCAGCCCCCCTACGAGCAGTACTTC.

Concerning this clone: At the DNA level, this CDR3 is encoded by other sequences in the same sample as well. The gene calls are TRBV6-1 and TRBJ1-2; 9 nucleotides line up with TRBD1. Trimming at V came to 4 bases and at J to 6 bases, leaving 3 bases not matched to a gene. Germline CDR1 MNHNS, CDR2 SASEGT. This CDR3 contains 13 residues. Here the CDR3 reads CASSVRQGDGYTF. The CDR3 DNA reads TGTGCCAGCAGTGTACGACAGGGGGATGGCTACACCTTC.

J is TRBJ2-7 and V is TRBV6-1, with a weak D call TRBD1 (6 bases). V gave up 6 bases and J gave up 1 base, with 16 bases separating them. This CDR3 has 15 residues. Looked up from germline, CDR1 is MNHNS and CDR2 is SASEGT. The CDR3 region is CASRVGQLFSYEQYF. In nucleotides, the CDR3 is TGTGCCAGCAGGGTCGGACAGTTGTTTTCCTACGAGCAGTACTTC.

This clone occurred a few times. This specimen includes other DNA sequences encoding the same CDR3. The rearrangement links TRBV5-1 to TRBJ1-2, with D hard to call. The CDR3 totals 13 residues. Trimming left V 0 bases short and J 2 bases short, with 5 bases between. Germline CDR1 and CDR2: SGHRS and YFSETQ. CDR3 nucleotide sequence: TGCGCCAGCAGCTTGGCCAGGAACTATGGCTACACCTTC. Amino acid sequence: CASSLARNYGYTF.

The chain has TRBV19 and TRBJ2-5, with 7 bases lining up with TRBD1. Germline V lookup: CDR1 LNHDA, CDR2 SQIVND (reference sequence). The CDR3 is made up of 13 amino acids. V was pared by 6 bases and J by 2 bases, with 3 bases of the junction left unmatched. This chain's CDR3 is CASRPTGQETQYF. As DNA, the CDR3 is TGTGCCAGTAGGCCGACAGGGCAAGAGACCCAGTACTTC. Combining the CDR3 with reference TRBV19 and TRBJ2-5 gives the whole variable domain DGGITQSPKYLFRKEGQNVTLSCEQNLNHDAMYWYRQDPGQGLRLIYYSQIVNDFQKGDIAEGYSVSREKKESFPLTVTSAQKNPTAFYLCASRPTGQETQYFGPGTRLLVL.

This chain connects TRBV4-1 to TRBJ2-3, with 10 nucleotides matching TRBD2. V was pared by 6 bases and J by 4 bases, with 7 bases of the junction left unmatched. The CDR3 is 15 amino acids. Germline V gene lookup returns CDR1 MGHRA and CDR2 YSYEKL. The CDR3 is CASRQPGLASDTQYF. Here the CDR3 DNA reads TGCGCCAGCAGGCAGCCGGGACTAGCGTCAGATACGCAGTATTTT.